One and the same sample provided the 22 T cell receptor beta chains below, sequenced in a study of T-cell memory formation after mild COVID-19. TCRdb redid the calling of the 5' RACE reads with MiXCR, one entry per CDR3 protein. Of hundreds of thousands of distinct CDR3 sequences in the sample, about a sixth are singletons; the top ten hold 12%. The specimen sequenced was PBMCs or a T cell subset sorted from them (not recorded which). These receptors were obtained from an adult woman who had mild COVID-19 (a few samples of this study predate the infection). Cell type and time point are not known.

This clonotype was counted at least ten times. The chain couples TRBV4-3 to TRBJ1-4; TRBD1 might be the D (6 bases). V lost 2 bases and J 8 bases, leaving 18 bases between the germline ends. From germline, CDR1 is LGHNA and CDR2 YSLEER. The length of the CDR3 is 16 residues. The CDR3 protein is CASSQQTGAIGEKLFF. The DNA of the CDR3 is TGCGCCAGCAGCCAACAAACGGGGGCGATAGGGGAAAAACTGTTTTTT.

This clonotype was counted between two and nine times. The rearrangement links TRBV7-2 to TRBJ2-3; D is perhaps TRBD2 (5 bases). CDR1 and CDR2 (germline): SGHTA, FQGNSA. The CDR3 contains 13 residues. Trimming removed 5 bases from V and 4 bases from J, with 10 bases in between. CDR3 DNA sequence: TGTGCCAGCAGCACGGACTCCGCAGATACGCAGTATTTT. Translating it yields CASSTDSADTQYF.

This clonotype was recorded a few times. The genes are TRBV20-1 and TRBJ2-1; D possibly uses TRBD1 or TRBD2 (5 bases each). The V end was cut by 1 base, the J end by 4 bases, with 20 bases between. The CDR3 covers 17 residues. The germline V gene has CDR1 DFQATT and CDR2 SNEGSKA (reference sequence). CDR3 sequence: CSARVMGVGTQYNEQFF. The CDR3 DNA sequence: TGCAGTGCTAGAGTTATGGGGGTCGGGACGCAGTACAATGAGCAGTTCTTC.

The V gene is TRBV9, the J gene TRBJ2-2; the match to TRBD2 covers 7 bases. V shed 6 bases and J 7 bases; nucleotides not matched to a gene: 6. Germline CDR1 SGDLS, CDR2 YYNGEE. This CDR3 has 13 residues. As DNA, the CDR3 is TGTGCCAGCAACCGGGAGGAGGGCGGGGAGCTGTTTTTT. It translates to CASNREEGGELFF.

This clonotype was picked up a small number of times. This chain uses TRBV9 with TRBJ2-1; 12 bases align to TRBD1. CDR1 and CDR2 from the germline V gene are SGDLS and YYNGEE. The J segment lost 6 bases and the V segment lost 0 bases, leaving 7 bases of the junction unmatched. This CDR3 is 17 amino acids long. The CDR3 sequence is CASSVGRGTGGLNEQFF. The CDR3 DNA is TGTGCCAGCAGCGTAGGTCGCGGGACAGGGGGCCTCAATGAGCAGTTCTTC.

This clonotype was detected a few times. The gene calls are TRBV15 and TRBJ2-3; maybe TRBD2 (5 bases). Trimming removed 0 bases at V and 5 bases at J, with 9 bases between. The CDR3 spans 14 residues. Looked up from germline, CDR1 is LNHNV and CDR2 is YYDKDF (reference sequence). CDR3 residues: CATSRDLAQDTQYF. Written as DNA, the CDR3 is TGTGCCACCAGCAGAGATCTAGCTCAAGATACGCAGTATTTT. The full variable domain, with the rest looked up from reference TRBV15 and TRBJ2-3, is DAMVIQNPRYQVTQFGKPVTLSCSQTLNHNVMYWYQQKSSQAPKLLFHYYDKDFNNEADTPDNFQSRRPNTSFCFLDIRSPGLGDTAMYLCATSRDLAQDTQYFGPGTRLTVL.

A few counts support this clonotype. V gene TRBV20-1 combines with J gene TRBJ1-2; D possibly corresponds to TRBD1 (6 bases). The CDR3 is made up of 12 amino acids. CDR1 and CDR2 (germline): DFQATT, SNEGSKA (reference sequence). V lost 1 base and J 13 bases, leaving 16 bases between the germline ends. Here the CDR3 reads CSARATGTSATF. In DNA form, the CDR3 reads TGCAGTGCTAGAGCAACAGGGACCTCTGCCACCTTC.

This clonotype occurred a few times. The chain combines TRBV29-1 with TRBJ2-5, with D perhaps being TRBD1 or TRBD2 (5 bases each). V was pared by 7 bases and J by 5 bases, with 14 bases between. This CDR3 is built from 12 residues. Germline V gives CDR1 SQVTM, CDR2 ANQGSEA. The CDR3 region has the DNA TGCAGCGGGGGGACCCCAGGGGAGACCCAGTACTTC. It encodes CSGGTPGETQYF.

The chain combines TRBV6-4 with TRBJ2-1; 12 bases map to TRBD2. V trimming: 2 bases; J trimming: 7 bases; junction bases outside the gene matches: 0. Germline V gene lookup returns CDR1 MRHNA and CDR2 SNTAGT. The length of the CDR3 is 14 residues. In DNA, the CDR3 is TGTGCCAGCAGTGACGGACTAGCGGGAAATGAGCAGTTCTTC. Residues: CASSDGLAGNEQFF.

This clonotype has a count of ten or more. This chain uses TRBV12-3 or TRBV12-4 with TRBJ1-6; perhaps TRBD1 as D (6 bases). There are 18 residues in the CDR3. With 1 base removed from V and 3 bases from J, the gap between germline ends came to 16 bases. The CDR3 DNA reads as TGTGCCAGCAGTTTAGTCCGAGGGGGGGCCATCTATAATTCACCCCTCCACTTT. Translating it yields CASSLVRGGAIYNSPLHF.

This clonotype has only a few counts. The chain joins TRBV29-1 to TRBJ2-1, with a possible D match to TRBD1 (6 bases). The CDR3 covers 13 residues. Germline V gives CDR1 SQVTM, CDR2 ANQGSEA. Deletions cut 2 bases from V and 7 bases from J, with 12 bases between. CDR3: CSVEPGARNEQFF. In nucleotides, the CDR3 is TGCAGCGTTGAACCAGGGGCGAGGAATGAGCAGTTCTTC.

The rearrangement uses TRBV6-1 and TRBJ2-5; unclear D gene. The germline CDR1 and CDR2 sequences are MNHNS and SASEGT. Trimming cost V 0 bases and J 1 base, with 9 bases left between them. This CDR3 is 15 amino acids long. CDR3 DNA: TGTGCCAGCAGTGAAGCATGGGCGGCCCAAGAGACCCAGTACTTC. Residues: CASSEAWAAQETQYF.

This clonotype appeared a few times. The chain has TRBV25-1 and TRBJ2-1; 8 bases line up with TRBD2. The CDR3 covers 15 residues. The junction had 9 bases not matched to a gene; V was cut back by 4 bases and J by 7 bases. The germline CDR1 and CDR2 sequences are MGHDK and SYGVNS. CDR3 in DNA: TGTGCCAGCAGTGGGGTACTAGCGGAGTCGAATGAGCAGTTCTTC. Its translation: CASSGVLAESNEQFF.

This clonotype was found many times. This chain links TRBV7-3 with TRBJ1-4; D might be TRBD1 (6 bases). The germline V gene has CDR1 SGHTA and CDR2 FQGTGA. This CDR3 contains 13 residues. V was pared by 2 bases and J by 8 bases, with 9 bases between. CDR3 sequence (DNA): TGTGCCAGCAGCTTAGGGGGCGGGGAAAAACTGTTTTTT. Its translation: CASSLGGGEKLFF.

This chain joins TRBV24-1 and TRBJ1-2; D unclear. Germline CDR1 KGHDR, CDR2 SFDVKD. With 3 bases removed from V and 4 bases from J, the gap between germline ends came to 8 bases. CDR3 size: 13 residues. The CDR3 sequence: CATSDGSFYGYTF. CDR3 coding DNA: TGTGCCACCAGTGATGGCAGCTTCTATGGCTACACCTTC.

V and J are TRBV5-6 and TRBJ2-3; 8 positions agree with TRBD1. This CDR3 has 16 residues. Trimming cost V 4 bases and J 5 bases; bases outside gene matches: 12. The germline V gene has CDR1 SGHDT and CDR2 YYEEEE. CDR3 sequence: CASSPRGRGRIDTQYF. In DNA, the CDR3 is TGTGCCAGCAGCCCGAGGGGCAGGGGGCGGATAGATACGCAGTATTTT.

Notes on this clonotype: One end of the junction fails to match germline, which may point to a read error. The chain employs TRBV24-1 and TRBJ2-1; tentatively, D is TRBD1 or TRBD2 (5 bases each). CDR3 length equals 14 residues. Germline V gives CDR1 KGHDR, CDR2 SFDVKD. The CDR3 reads CATGEGDVYNEQFF. In DNA form, the CDR3 reads TGTGCCACCGGTGAAGGGGACGTTTACAATGAGCAGTTCTTC.

The CDR3 DNA is TGCGCCAGCAGCTCGGGACAGGGAAGGACTTGGAACACTGAAGCTTTCTTT. Protein: CASSSGQGRTWNTEAFF. The J gene is TRBJ1-1, the V gene TRBV5-1; 9 bases align to TRBD1. The CDR3 extends over 17 amino acids. V lost 3 bases and J lost 1; bases outside the gene matches: 10. Germline lookup yields CDR1 SGHRS and CDR2 YFSETQ.

This clonotype was detected a few times. The V call is TRBV29-1, the J call TRBJ2-5; unclear D gene. V dropped 7 bases and J dropped 5 bases, with 11 bases sitting between them. Germline V CDR1 and CDR2: SQVTM, ANQGSEA. The CDR3 has 11 amino acids. The DNA of the CDR3 is TGCAGCGGGCGGCAGGCGGAGACCCAGTACTTC. Amino acid sequence: CSGRQAETQYF.

This clonotype was seen a few times. This chain uses TRBV10-3 with TRBJ2-1; 9 positions match TRBD1. This CDR3 has 17 residues. The V and J ends lost 3 bases and 2 bases, in that order; junction bases with no gene match: 8. The germline V gene has CDR1 ENHRY and CDR2 SYGVKD. The CDR3 here is CAISEKSTGGAYNEQFF. The CDR3 bases are TGTGCCATCAGTGAAAAGAGCACAGGGGGCGCCTACAATGAGCAGTTCTTC.

In its sample, this clonotype was seen many times. The genes are TRBV7-2 and TRBJ1-2; no clear D gene. The CDR3 sequence is 13 residues long. V lost 5 bases to trimming and J lost 8 bases, with 15 bases between them. Looked up from germline, CDR1 is SGHTA and CDR2 is FQGNSA. In nucleotides, the CDR3 is TGTGCCAGCAGCCCTGGGAGGGTGGGCGGCTACACCTTC. Translating gives CASSPGRVGGYTF.

This clonotype was observed at least ten times. The chain joins TRBV4-2 to TRBJ1-5; D not certain. The V end lost 4 bases, the J end lost 0 bases, and 19 bases lay between the germline ends. CDR3 size: 18 residues. The germline V gene has CDR1 LGHNA and CDR2 YNFKEQ. CDR3 loop: CASSPTPGAMDSNQPQHF. The DNA for the CDR3 is TGTGCCAGCAGCCCCACCCCCGGCGCAATGGATAGCAATCAGCCCCAGCATTTT.